The sequence of this TCR beta chain was determined in a study of cytomegalovirus exposure and HLA in healthy donors. Findings of the study overall: Within an earlier analysis, most TCR beta V segments proved productive either about 87% or about 30% of the time.

PCR involved 60 Vbeta and 13 Jbeta primers. TCRdb's table, derived via immunoSEQ multiplex PCR, lists solely in-frame clones and lacks some. Of around 36,000 clones detected, approximately 90% appear once; the ten largest clones hold approximately 10%. For this clone: The antigen is undetermined.

This CDR3 comprises 16 residues. With 4 bases clipped from V and 8 bases from J, the junction kept 15 bases outside the gene matches. Per germline, CDR1 SGDLS and CDR2 YYNGEE. The chain joins TRBV9 to TRBJ2-1, with 7 bases lining up with TRBD2. The receptor's source is a woman between 35 and 50 years old in good health and CMV-seropositive. Sequencing used PBMCs. The CDR3 nucleotides are TGTGCCAGCAGCTCGGGACTACCAAGCTGGACCTATGAGCAGTTCTTC. Encoded protein: CASSSGLPSWTYEQFF.